A selection of T cell receptor beta chains follows, all from one sample in a study of T cells expressing NK-cell markers. TCRdb re-analyzed the 5' RACE reads; it lists each CDR3 protein once, without DNA. The ten most abundant clones cover approximately 3.6% of a sample with approximately 550,000 distinct CDR3 sequences. The sample consisted of blood T cells: a sorted CD56 or NKG2C T cell subset, CD4+ or CD8+ T cells, or bulk PBMC T cells (not recorded which). These receptors came from a man aged 18 to 30 in good health. Each CDR3 is given with its conserved first and last residue.

TRBJ2-5,16,TRBV2,CASSDSFGTQQETQYF
TRBJ2-3,15,TRBV29-1,CSLGVAGAGSDTQYF
TRBJ1-6,12,TRBV15,CATSRDDSPLHF
TRBJ2-1,14,TRBV7-9,CASSLVREDNEQFF
TRBJ2-3,16,TRBV20-1,CSALGVVAGDTDTQYF
TRBJ2-3,18,TRBV11-1,CASSAQRQLAGVGDTQYF
TRBJ2-3,12,TRBV15,CATSQWGDTQYF
TRBJ2-7,17,TRBV5-1,CASSLEVDRPSSYEQYF
TRBJ2-1,16,TRBV20-1,CSASLIAGGPYNEQFF
TRBJ2-1,15,TRBV20-1,CSARVPAGVWDEQFF
TRBJ2-2,15,TRBV5-1,CASRPTGTNTGELFF
TRBJ1-1,14,TRBV5-5,CASSRSGTGDEAFF
TRBJ2-1,17,TRBV10-3,CAISERLAGGRMNEQFF
TRBJ2-7,17,TRBV7-2,CASSLIPTGLIGYEQYF
TRBJ2-4,16,TRBV12-5,CASGLVRQGLTNIQYF
TRBJ2-1,17,TRBV11-3,CASSLGRLAGAYNEQFF
TRBJ2-7,15,TRBV10-3,CAISEVAGVPYEQYF
TRBJ2-1,12,TRBV12-3/TRBV12-4,CASSFTVWMQFF
TRBJ2-1,16,TRBV12-3/TRBV12-4,CASSYQTSDIYNEQFF
TRBJ2-1,16,TRBV5-1,CASSLALAPNYNEQFF
TRBJ2-1,15,TRBV7-2,CASSQAELSYNEQFF
TRBJ2-3,16,TRBV5-1,CASSHGTSGITDTQYF
TRBJ1-1,15,TRBV30,CAWSVPPGTNTEAFF
TRBJ1-3,14,TRBV12-3/TRBV12-4,CASSAITGGNTIYF
TRBJ2-1,16,TRBV12-3/TRBV12-4,CASSLSKRFRSNEQFF
TRBJ2-1,17,TRBV27,CASSHVGIKNKGLAQFF
TRBJ2-3,15,TRBV7-2,CASSLASWSTDTQYF
TRBJ2-7,13,TRBV7-2,CASSAGSGYEQYF
TRBJ2-1,14,TRBV3-1,CASSQDVRGIWQFF
TRBJ1-4,17,TRBV7-9,CASSLGQAISTNEKLFF
TRBJ2-1,12,TRBV5-4,CASSRDALEQFF
TRBJ2-1,14,TRBV6-5,CASSPEGQGHEQFF
TRBJ1-2,12,TRBV29-1,CSVGSGGDGYTF
TRBJ2-7,17,TRBV5-1,CASSLRPTENLAYEQYF
TRBJ1-1,14,TRBV6-2/TRBV6-3,CASSLGGRSTEAFF
TRBJ2-5,13,TRBV15,CATSTHGEETQYF
TRBJ2-7,15,TRBV5-1,CASSLGSGPSREQYF
TRBJ2-1,17,TRBV9,CASSVTGSETSYNEQFF
TRBJ2-2,16,TRBV11-2,CASSFKLLRVTGELFF
TRBJ2-1,11,TRBV6-1,CASSEQDEQFF
TRBJ2-4,16,TRBV3-1,CASSQGGGGLKNIQYF
TRBJ2-2,14,TRBV5-1,CASRAAGEVGELFF
TRBJ2-3,13,TRBV3-1,CASSQAGADTQYF
TRBJ2-3,16,TRBV5-1,CASSLAGGIITDTQYF
TRBJ1-1,14,TRBV6-2/TRBV6-3,CASGDGGINTEAFF
TRBJ2-4,13,TRBV29-1,CSVRDFSKNIQYF
TRBJ2-1,15,TRBV7-9,CASSSEGGILSEQFF
TRBJ1-4,14,TRBV7-2,CASSYQGLSEKLFF
TRBJ1-2,14,TRBV12-3/TRBV12-4,CASSFWGATPGYTF
TRBJ2-2,17,TRBV7-9,CASSLGSGLTNTGELFF
TRBJ2-5,14,TRBV10-1,CASSDGAGWETQYF
TRBJ2-2,18,TRBV15,CATSRDLVAGYNTGELFF
TRBJ2-3,15,TRBV7-2,CASSLEGRGSDTQYF